These 11 T cell receptor beta chains share one sample of origin, sequenced in a study of OX40 agonist ivuxolimab in advanced cancers. Libraries were prepared by immunoSEQ multiplex PCR; TCRdb keeps only in-frame clonotypes and omits some of them. The sample contains about 41,000 clones, 70% to 90% of which appear only once. The material sequenced was CD4+ or CD8+ T cells sorted from blood, taken in a trial of the OX40 agonist ivuxolimab. Receptor source: an adult with an advanced solid tumor such as melanoma, head and neck, liver or kidney cancer.

DNA for the CDR3: TGTGCCAGCAGTCGCAGGGACCGAGGGACTGAAGCTTTCTTT. Translated, it gives CASSRRDRGTEAFF. This chain connects TRBV6-6 to TRBJ1-1, with D maybe TRBD1 (5 bases). The germline V and J ends were trimmed by 5 bases and 5 bases, with 15 bases remaining between them. The germline gives CDR1 MNHNY, CDR2 SVGAGI (reference sequence). CDR3 length: 14 amino acids.

The chain recombines TRBV5-1 with TRBJ2-7; D possibly corresponds to TRBD2 (6 bases). There are 15 residues in the CDR3. Trimming left V 4 bases short and J 2 bases short, with 16 bases between. Germline-derived CDR1 and CDR2 are SGHRS and YFSETQ. The CDR3, as DNA: TGCGCCAGCAGCCAAGGAGGCGGGGAGACCTACGAGCAGTACTTC. It codes for CASSQGGGETYEQYF. Combining the CDR3 with reference TRBV5-1 and TRBJ2-7 gives the whole variable domain KAGVTQTPRYLIKTRGQQVTLSCSPISGHRSVSWYQQTPGQGLQFLFEYFSETQRNKGNFPGRFSGRQFSNSRSEMNVSTLELGDSALYLCASSQGGGETYEQYFGPGTRLTVT.

The genes are TRBV5-1 and TRBJ1-4; 9 nucleotides match TRBD1. With 4 bases clipped from V and 5 bases from J, the junction kept 3 bases outside the gene matches. Looked up from germline, CDR1 is SGHRS and CDR2 is YFSETQ. The CDR3 runs to 14 residues. CDR3 sequence: CASSTGQGNEKLFF. CDR3 in DNA: TGCGCCAGCAGCACGGGACAGGGAAATGAAAAACTGTTTTTT.

The J gene is TRBJ1-1, the V gene TRBV5-6, with D hard to call. The V end lost 0 bases, the J end lost 8 bases, and 11 bases lay between the germline ends. This CDR3 spans 13 amino acids. Germline CDR1 SGHDT, CDR2 YYEEEE. The CDR3 sequence is CASSLVLAGEAFF. CDR3 in DNA: TGTGCCAGCAGCTTGGTCTTGGCAGGCGAAGCTTTCTTT.

This rearrangement joins TRBV2 to TRBJ1-5, with D tentatively TRBD1 (5 bases). Trimming took off 7 bases at V and 5 bases at J, with 15 bases between the two ends. Germline V CDR1 and CDR2: SNHLY, FYNNEI. The CDR3 is 14 amino acids. DNA of the CDR3: TGTGCCAGCACGGGGAGTGGGGGATATCAGCCCCAGCATTTT. This gives the protein CASTGSGGYQPQHF. Filled out from reference TRBV2 and TRBJ1-5, the complete variable domain reads EPEVTQTPSHQVTQMGQEVILRCVPISNHLYFYWYRQILGQKVEFLVSFYNNEISEKSEIFDDQFSVERPDGSNFTLKIRSTKLEDSAMYFCASTGSGGYQPQHFGDGTRLSIL.

This chain joins TRBV5-5 and TRBJ1-4, with a possible D match to TRBD1 (5 bases). Germline CDR1 and CDR2: SGHKS and YYEKEE (reference sequence). V dropped 6 bases and J dropped 0 bases, with 15 bases sitting between them. This CDR3 has 16 amino acids. CDR3 bases: TGTGCCAGCATCTCCCAGGGACCCGCAACTAATGAAAAACTGTTTTTT. Encoded protein: CASISQGPATNEKLFF.

The V call is TRBV11-2, the J call TRBJ1-5; 8 bases agree with TRBD1. The CDR3 covers 18 residues. Germline CDR1 reads SGHAT; CDR2 reads FQNNGV. J was trimmed by 3 bases and V by 3 bases; bases with no gene match: 13. The CDR3 DNA follows: TGTGCCAGCAGCTTGATCCGGGACAGGCCCGCGATCAATCAGCCCCAGCATTTT. Its protein is CASSLIRDRPAINQPQHF.

The J gene is TRBJ1-5, the V gene TRBV10-3; 7 positions match TRBD1. V shed 0 bases and J 1 base; nucleotides not matched to a gene: 6. CDR3 length equals 17 residues. CDR1 is ENHRY, CDR2 SYGVKD, per germline. CDR3 DNA: TGTGCCATCAGTGAGTCAGGGGCCAGGGGGAGCAATCAGCCCCAGCATTTT. Translated, it gives CAISESGARGSNQPQHF.

The chain uses TRBV29-1 and TRBJ2-1, with 10 bases fitting TRBD1. Germline CDR1 reads SQVTM; CDR2 reads ANQGSEA. There are 14 residues in the CDR3. V shed 4 bases, J shed 3 bases, and the junction held 3 bases outside the gene matches. CDR3 in DNA: TGCAGCGTTGGAAGGGACAGGGGCTACAATGAGCAGTTCTTC. Translating it yields CSVGRDRGYNEQFF.

J is TRBJ2-5 and V is TRBV19; D unresolved. The CDR3 is 16 residues long. V was trimmed by 3 bases and J by 0 bases, leaving 14 bases between them. Germline V gives CDR1 LNHDA, CDR2 SQIVND (reference sequence). The CDR3 nucleotides read TGTGCCAGTAGTATGGGGATAAATGTGAACCAAGAGACCCAGTACTTC. Translation gives CASSMGINVNQETQYF. The full variable domain, in which reference TRBV19 and TRBJ2-5 provide the parts outside the CDR3, is DGGITQSPKYLFRKEGQNVTLSCEQNLNHDAMYWYRQDPGQGLRLIYYSQIVNDFQKGDIAEGYSVSREKKESFPLTVTSAQKNPTAFYLCASSMGINVNQETQYFGPGTRLLVL.

The chain recombines TRBV7-2 with TRBJ1-6; the D gene is possibly TRBD1 (5 bases). The germline V gene encodes CDR1 SGHTA and CDR2 FQGNSA. The V and J ends lost 5 bases and 10 bases respectively, with 18 bases between them. The CDR3 is made up of 15 amino acids. The DNA of the CDR3 is TGTGCCAGCAGCCCGCGGGCAGGGAACGAGTCACCCCTCCACTTT. Its protein product is CASSPRAGNESPLHF.